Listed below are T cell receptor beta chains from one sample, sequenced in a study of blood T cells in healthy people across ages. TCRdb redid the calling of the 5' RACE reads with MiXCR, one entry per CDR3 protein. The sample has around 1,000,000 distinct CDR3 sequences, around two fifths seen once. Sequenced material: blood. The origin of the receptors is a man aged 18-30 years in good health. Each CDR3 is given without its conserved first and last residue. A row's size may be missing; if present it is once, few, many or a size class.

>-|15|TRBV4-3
ASSQGLQGRANEKLF
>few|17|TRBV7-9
ASSFDLGGGRLAKNIQY
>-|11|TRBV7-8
ASELSGRDEQF
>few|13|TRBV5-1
ASSLAGQGWVEQY
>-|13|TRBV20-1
SARGTTGGNSPLH
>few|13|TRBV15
ATSRDWTEYNEQF
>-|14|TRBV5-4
ASSWGGHLSPDEQF
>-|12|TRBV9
ASSVGTEVNEQF
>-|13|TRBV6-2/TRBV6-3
ASSFSSDRGNEQY
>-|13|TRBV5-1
ASSHPDRGRTEAF
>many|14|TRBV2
ASRASSGGPYNEQF
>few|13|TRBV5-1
ASSPRQAGTDTQY
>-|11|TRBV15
ATGRSTTDTQY
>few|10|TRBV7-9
ASSLMDTEAF
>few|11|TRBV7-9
ASSPAGDNEQF
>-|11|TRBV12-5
ASGLLGQGEQY
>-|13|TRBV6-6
ASTDPQERVHGYT
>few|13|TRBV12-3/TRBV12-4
ASSLTGKNNSPLH
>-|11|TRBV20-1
SAEPGVGYGYT
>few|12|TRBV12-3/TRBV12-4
ASTGAGGVYGYT
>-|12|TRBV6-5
ASSPQHDYNEQY
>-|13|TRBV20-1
SARADGFTTDTQY
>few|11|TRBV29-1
SVEDAGDYGYT
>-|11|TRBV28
ATGDRGYEKLF
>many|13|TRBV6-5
ASSPYNTGYYEQY
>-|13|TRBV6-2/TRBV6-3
ASSYRDRYTDTQY
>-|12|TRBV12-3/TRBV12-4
VSSFEAAQETQY
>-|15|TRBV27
ASSFGQIPSGANVLT
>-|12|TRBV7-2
ASSLRSAGNTIY